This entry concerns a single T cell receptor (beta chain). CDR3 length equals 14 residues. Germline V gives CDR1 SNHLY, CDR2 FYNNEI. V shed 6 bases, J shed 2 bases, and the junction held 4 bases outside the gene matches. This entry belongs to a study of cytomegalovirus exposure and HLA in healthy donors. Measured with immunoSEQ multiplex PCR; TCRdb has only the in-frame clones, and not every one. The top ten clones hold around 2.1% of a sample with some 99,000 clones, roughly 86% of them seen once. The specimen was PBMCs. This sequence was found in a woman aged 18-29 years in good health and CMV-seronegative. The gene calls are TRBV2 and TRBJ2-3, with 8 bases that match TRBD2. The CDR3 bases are TGTGCCAGCAGGGGCGGGGGGATCACAGATACGCAGTATTTT. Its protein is CASRGGGITDTQYF.